A single sample gave rise to the 5 T cell receptor beta chains below, sequenced in a study of response to subunit inactivated influenza vaccine. TCRdb reanalysed the RT-PCR reads using MiXCR and keeps one entry per CDR3 protein. This table has a few hundred thousand distinct CDR3 sequences, roughly 10% appearing once. The same data also went into a second study, on T cells expressing NK-cell markers. According to that study: 5'RACE template switching with UMIs produced the TCR beta cDNA.

Sequenced material: PBMCs from blood, taken on the day of vaccination. The receptors originated from a man aged 45-60 years who received an inactivated influenza vaccine.

This chain uses TRBV10-2 with TRBJ2-1; the match to TRBD2 covers 12 bases. This CDR3 contains 18 residues. V dropped 8 bases and J dropped 8; count of bases not matched to a gene: 19. Germline V gene data show CDR1 as WSHSY and CDR2 as SAAADI. The CDR3 here is CASLTSGRPPETTDEQFF. As DNA, the CDR3 is TGCGCCAGCTTGACTAGCGGGAGACCCCCCGAGACTACAGATGAGCAGTTCTTC.

This clonotype was detected only a few times. V usage is TRBV30 and J usage is TRBJ2-4, with 7 bases lining up with TRBD2. The CDR3 totals 16 residues. Germline assignment: CDR1 GTSNPN and CDR2 SVGIG (reference sequence). J lost 4 bases, V lost 1 base, and 10 bases had no gene match. The CDR3 bases are TGTGCCTGGAGTGGGGCGGGAGTCGGAAAAAAAAACATTCAGTACTTC. Amino acid sequence: CAWSGAGVGKKNIQYF.

The V and J genes are TRBV1 and TRBJ2-7; TRBD2, the D gene given by the table, was not confirmed from the DNA. TRBV1 is recorded as a pseudogene. The CDR3 is made up of 14 amino acids. The DNA of the CDR3 is TGCACCAGCAGCCAAGCTAGCGGCTCCTACGAGCAGTACTTC. This sequence encodes CTSSQASGSYEQYF.

This rearrangement joins TRBV4-3 to TRBJ1-2, with D possibly TRBD1 on 6 matching bases. Germline lookup yields CDR1 LGHNA and CDR2 YSLEER. Trimming shortened V by 1 base and J by 3 bases, and 12 bases separated the two germline ends. The CDR3 has 15 amino acids. CDR3 in DNA: TGCGCCAGCAGCCAAGGACAGGCAATGCACTATGGCTACACCTTC. Translation gives CASSQGQAMHYGYTF.

This clonotype came up many times. This chain joins TRBV11-2 and TRBJ2-7, with D perhaps matching TRBD1 (5 bases). The CDR3 totals 13 residues. V was pared by 2 bases and J by 4 bases, with 9 bases between. Germline-derived CDR1 and CDR2 are SGHAT and FQNNGV. The CDR3 spells CASSLYDSYEQYF. CDR3 bases: TGTGCCAGCAGCTTATACGACAGTTACGAGCAGTACTTC.